The T cell receptor beta chain described here comes from a study of Graves' ophthalmopathy and Graves' hyperthyroidism. Broader study findings: Stable hyperthyroidism and ophthalmopathy were told apart by a 13-signature model, which achieved less than 90% sensitivity and nearly 84% specificity.

As regards this clonotype: Its antigen remains unknown.

Using RNA transcripts, the TCR beta CDR3 regions were amplified. The workflow started with a first-round RT-PCR run with HTBI primers and then moved on to a second-round multiplex PCR. TCRdb reanalysed the multiplex PCR reads using MiXCR and keeps one entry per CDR3 protein. This sample yields approximately 540,000 distinct CDR3 sequences, of which 35% to 45% are seen a single time; around 4% belongs to the top ten. Recruitment covered hyperthyroidism patients aged 18 to 65 whose new diagnosis was of under 2 months' duration. With V trimmed by 6 bases and J by 3 bases, 13 bases remained unmatched. Germline CDR1 reads SEHNR; CDR2 reads FQNEAQ (reference sequence). The CDR3 length is 18 residues.

The chain uses TRBV7-9 and TRBJ2-2; 10 positions agree with TRBD2. The sample comprised peripheral blood or thyroid tissue (not recorded which). The origin of this receptor is an adult man with Graves' hyperthyroidism. The CDR3 loop reads CASRADVVAGGDTGELFF. Here the CDR3 DNA reads TGTGCCAGCAGGGCTGATGTGGTAGCGGGAGGTGACACCGGGGAGCTGTTTTTT.